This is a list of T cell receptor beta chains from one sample in a study of PD-L1 blockade in urothelial cancer. The repertoire was sequenced with immunoSEQ multiplex PCR; TCRdb's copy has only in-frame clones and lacks some. The table has some 71,000 clones, 85% to 90% seen once. The sample consisted of PBMCs, taken around atezolizumab (anti-PD-L1) treatment. These receptors were obtained from a man between 60 and 75 years old with urothelial cancer. CDR3s include the opening cysteine and the closing phenylalanine or tryptophan. D genes are given only for firm matches. The size field is filled for only some rows; it gives once, few, many or a size class.

TRBV5-1	TRBJ1-4	once	.	TGCGCCAGCAGCTTTGGCACTGTAGGGGTAACTAATGAAAAACTGTTTTTT	CASSFGTVGVTNEKLFF
TRBV7-6	TRBJ2-2	.	.	TGTGCCAGCAGCAACCGGGGAGGAACCGGGGAGCTGTTTTTT	CASSNRGGTGELFF
TRBV5-4	TRBJ2-5	.	TRBD1	TGTGCCAGCAGCTTAGCTGGGACAGGCTCAGAGACCCAGTACTTC	CASSLAGTGSETQYF
TRBV11-2	TRBJ2-1	.	TRBD1	TGTGCCAGCAGAACAGGGGGTCCGAGCTCCTACAATGAGCAGTTCTTC	CASRTGGPSSYNEQFF
TRBV29-1	TRBJ2-3	.	TRBD2	TGCAGCGACGGGACTAGCGGGACAGATACGCAGTATTTT	CSDGTSGTDTQYF
TRBV7-2	TRBJ2-7	.	TRBD1	TGTGCCAGCAGCCCCGACAGGGTGGCCTACGAGCAGTACTTC	CASSPDRVAYEQYF
TRBV9	TRBJ2-7	.	.	TGTGCCAGCAGCTCACAAGGGGGTTTGGTGGGATCCTACGAGCAGTACTTC	CASSSQGGLVGSYEQYF
TRBV7-9	TRBJ1-2	.	.	TGTGCCAGCAGCTCAGATCAGGGTCACTATGGCTACACCTTC	CASSSDQGHYGYTF
TRBV9	TRBJ2-3	.	TRBD2	TGTGCCAGCAGCGTAGGTGCGGGAGGGCCTTCCACAGATACGCAGTATTTT	CASSVGAGGPSTDTQYF
TRBV7-2	TRBJ2-4	.	.	TGTGCCAGCAGCCCCCGAGCCGGGGAGAGGGCAAACATTCAGTACTTC	CASSPRAGERANIQYF
TRBV5-4	TRBJ2-3	.	.	TGTGCCAGCAGCTTGAGTTTGTATGAGACAGATACGCAGTATTTT	CASSLSLYETDTQYF
TRBV13	TRBJ2-5	.	.	TGTGCCAGCAGCAAACCGGGACTGTCGTCGGCCCAGTACTTC	CASSKPGLSSAQYF
TRBV4-2	TRBJ2-4	.	.	TGTGCCAGCAGCCAAGATATCCCAAACATTCAGTACTTC	CASSQDIPNIQYF
TRBV2	TRBJ1-1	.	TRBD1	TGTGCCAGCAGCGGTGAACAAGACAGGGGGGACACTGAAGCTTTCTTT	CASSGEQDRGDTEAFF
TRBV11-2	TRBJ2-3	.	TRBD1	TGTGCCAGCAGGGGACAGGGGAGCGATACGCAGTATTTT	CASRGQGSDTQYF
TRBV5-1	TRBJ2-1	.	TRBD2	TGCGCCAGCAGCCTGCAAGCGGGAGGTTCTAACAATGAGCAGTTCTTC	CASSLQAGGSNNEQFF
TRBV4-1	TRBJ1-2	.	.	TGCGCCAGCAGCCAGCCTGGAGCCTCAAACTATGGCTACACCTTC	CASSQPGASNYGYTF
TRBV7-6	TRBJ2-2	.	TRBD1	TGTGCCAGCAGCTTAGAAGGACAGGTTAAAACCGGGGAGCTGTTTTTT	CASSLEGQVKTGELFF
TRBV9	TRBJ2-5	few	TRBD1	TGTGCCAGCAGCGTAACGACAGGGAGAGAGACCCAGTACTTC	CASSVTTGRETQYF
TRBV5-1	TRBJ2-3	.	TRBD1	TGCGCCAGCAGCTTGGGGACAGGGGGTTGGACAGATACGCAGTATTTT	CASSLGTGGWTDTQYF
TRBV5-1	TRBJ1-1	.	.	TGCGCCAGCAGTTATGGACAGAACACTGAAGCTTTCTTT	CASSYGQNTEAFF
TRBV7-9	TRBJ1-1	.	.	TGTGCCAGCACTTCGACAGGAGGTTTCCAATCTGAAGCTTTCTTT	CASTSTGGFQSEAFF
TRBV10-1	TRBJ2-2	.	.	TGCGCCAGCAATGAGTCCTTCGGGAACACCGGGGAGCTGTTTTTT	CASNESFGNTGELFF
TRBV5-6	TRBJ2-4	.	TRBD1	TGTGCCAGCAGCTTGGGACAGGGAGTACTAGCCAAAAACATTCAGTACTTC	CASSLGQGVLAKNIQYF